The subject of this entry is one TCR beta chain. The sample belongs to a study of blood T cell repertoires in COVID-19. Looking at the study overall: Samples representing acute and convalescent COVID-19 were sourced from the United States, Italy and Spain.

Residents of about two dozen US areas, aged about 18 to 95 years, made up the participants. Categorization into cohorts depended on clinical history that participants reported. In the source study's methods: It was from reference gene primer amplification that nucleated cell counts were estimated. Assay used: immunoSEQ multiplex PCR; TCRdb lists only in-frame clones, some missing. V and J calls plus clone size are reproduced from that table; the DNA served to infer D and trimming. Of under 300,000 clones listed, around 90% are singletons. Sample: PBMCs or T cells enriched from blood (not recorded which). This TCR was recovered from a woman aged 25 to 39 with acute COVID-19.

The CDR3 DNA follows: TGTGCCAGCAGCGTAGGGGGCGACAGGGGGGCAGATACGCAGTATTTT. It yields the protein CASSVGGDRGADTQYF. The chain couples TRBV9 to TRBJ2-3; 9 bases are a match to TRBD1. CDR1 and CDR2 from the germline V gene are SGDLS and YYNGEE. The CDR3 has 16 amino acids. V gave up 0 bases and J gave up 4 bases; unmatched junction bases: 6.